This T cell receptor (beta chain) appears in the sequencing data of a study of CD8+ T cells in alopecia areata (dated by TCRdb to the late 2010s). As for the study more broadly: The treated patients took part in an open-label pilot trial in which moderate-to-severe alopecia areata was treated with oral tofacitinib at 5 to 10 mg twice daily. immunoSEQ multiplex PCR using 35 Vbeta forward primers and 13 Jbeta reverse primers was used to amplify TCRbeta CDR3 regions. Disease severity in treated patients was measured with the SALT score, which quantifies the percentage of affected scalp surface area. Scalp tissue and sorted CD4+ and CD8+ peripheral blood T cells from patchy and totalis/universalis alopecia areata patients and from healthy controls were covered by human TCRbeta sequencing. Patients on tofacitinib were biopsied at baseline and after 4 and 24 weeks of treatment, and several of the patients also had a later scalp biopsy. The RNA source kit depended on sample type: the PAXgene miRNA kit for fixed scalp, the miRNeasy kit for PBMCs, and the RNeasy kit for mouse skin. Clonality in the scalp was compared among normal scalp (n=4), patchy alopecia areata scalp (n=8), and alopecia totalis/universalis scalp (n=8). To study T cell clonal expansion in alopecia areata, the researchers applied high-throughput TCRbeta sequencing to both the C3H/HeJ mouse model and human patients. Tofacitinib was given for 6 to 18 months, followed by 6 months of follow-up off drug to assess delayed response and recurrence.

Comment on this clone: The antigen this receptor binds is unknown. One base away there is no much larger clone; base qualities are not given.

The treatment or condition tag for this specimen amounts to: oral pan-JAK inhibitor, 5-10 mg twice daily. Peripheral blood and lesional scalp punch biopsies were obtained from patients with alopecia areata. PBMCs were isolated by density centrifugation and stained for CD3, CD4 and CD8, after which CD4+ and CD8+ T cells were sorted on a FACSAria. The library was obtained by the immunoSEQ multiplex PCR assay. RNA was extracted from all samples and reverse transcribed into cDNA, which served as template for TCR sequencing. SuperScript III was used for first-strand cDNA synthesis, primed with a 2:1 mix of oligo-dT and random hexamers. A synthetic immune receptor repertoire was used to gauge amplification bias, and whatever bias remained was removed computationally. Processing in the source paper ran as follows. After raw reads were preprocessed to remove errors, the CDR3 was defined following IMGT conventions as running from the conserved cysteine to phenylalanine. Clonality was computed by normalizing Shannon entropy by log2 of the number of productive unique TCRs and subtracting the result from 1. Whether each scalp clone was CD4 or CD8 was inferred by checking scalp TCRbeta sequences against the CD4 and CD8 repertoires from sorted blood. TCRdb holds this immuneACCESS table with in-frame rearrangements only. Some clones are missing; in checked studies, unresolved V genes explain under half, and the rest has no known cause. The V and J calls and clone size come from that table; D and trimming were worked out from the DNA. In this sample the table shows roughly 220,000 clones, over 60% of which occur a single time. Roughly 1.2% of the sample is taken by the ten largest.

Study-wide conclusions, independent of this receptor: Tofacitinib significantly decreased scalp clonality and the number of expanded CD8+ clones among the top 100 scalp clones. Shared TCR sequences between patients were less evident than in mice, which may be partly attributable to HLA diversity in the patient population. During tofacitinib treatment, many expanded lesional clones stuck around in both scalp and blood, and this persistence may partly explain why relapse happens after treatment is stopped. Because the treated cohort was small and had just a single nonresponder, larger studies are needed to establish links between baseline CD8+ expansion and response. Resident alphabeta T cells in normal human skin are also sequenced, complicating scalp TCR repertoire analysis, unlike mouse skin dominated by gammadelta T cells. Compared with normal scalp, lesional scalp had higher clonality and more expanded CD8+ clones, particularly in alopecia totalis/universalis, a pattern that suggests antigenic drive.

The junction shows trimming of 4 bases on V and 2 bases on J, plus 16 bases between the germline ends. CDR1 is given as SGDLS and CDR2 as YYNGEE, both from the germline V gene. The CDR3 covers 15 residues, taking in both the cysteine and the phenylalanine. Solely the CDR3 DNA is kept, with 45 bases framed from the first base. The V and J genes are TRBV9 and TRBJ2-7; the D gene is possibly TRBD1, with 5 bases matching. The source of this sequence is a human donor with alopecia areata. Sample: CD4+ T cells sorted from blood, taken at week 44, from a patient treated with tofacitinib. The DNA sequence reads TGTGCCAGCAGCCCCCACGACAGATCCGCCTACGAGCAGTACTTC. Translated, it reads CASSPHDRSAYEQYF.